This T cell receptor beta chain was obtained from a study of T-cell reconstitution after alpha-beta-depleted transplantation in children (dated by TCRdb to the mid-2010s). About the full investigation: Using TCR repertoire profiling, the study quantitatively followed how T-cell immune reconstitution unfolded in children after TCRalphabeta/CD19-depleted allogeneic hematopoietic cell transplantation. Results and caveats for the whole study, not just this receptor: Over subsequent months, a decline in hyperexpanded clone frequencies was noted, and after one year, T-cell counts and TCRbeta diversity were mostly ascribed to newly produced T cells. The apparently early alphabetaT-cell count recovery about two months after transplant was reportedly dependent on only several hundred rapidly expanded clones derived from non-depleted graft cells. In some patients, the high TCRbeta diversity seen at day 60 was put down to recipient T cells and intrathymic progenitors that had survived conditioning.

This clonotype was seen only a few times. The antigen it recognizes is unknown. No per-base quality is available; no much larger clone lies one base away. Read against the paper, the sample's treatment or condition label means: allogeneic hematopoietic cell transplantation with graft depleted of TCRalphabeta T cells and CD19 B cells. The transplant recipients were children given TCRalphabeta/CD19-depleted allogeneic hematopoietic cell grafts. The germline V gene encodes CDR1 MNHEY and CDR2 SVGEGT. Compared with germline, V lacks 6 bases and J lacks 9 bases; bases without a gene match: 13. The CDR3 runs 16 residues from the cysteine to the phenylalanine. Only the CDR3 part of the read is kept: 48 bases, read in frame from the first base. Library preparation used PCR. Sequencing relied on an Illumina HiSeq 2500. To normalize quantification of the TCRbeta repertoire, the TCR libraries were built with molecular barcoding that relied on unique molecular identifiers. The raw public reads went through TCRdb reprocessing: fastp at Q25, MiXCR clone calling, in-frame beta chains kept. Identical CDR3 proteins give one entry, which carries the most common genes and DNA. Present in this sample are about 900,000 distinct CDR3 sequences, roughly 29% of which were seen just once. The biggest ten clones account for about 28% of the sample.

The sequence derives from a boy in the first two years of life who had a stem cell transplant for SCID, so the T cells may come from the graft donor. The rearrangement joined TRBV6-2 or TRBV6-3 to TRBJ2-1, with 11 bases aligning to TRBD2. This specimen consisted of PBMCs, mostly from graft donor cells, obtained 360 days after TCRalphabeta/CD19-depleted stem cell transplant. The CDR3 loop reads CASSLGGLAVTGEQFF. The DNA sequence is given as TGTGCCAGCAGCCTTGGGGGACTAGCGGTTACTGGTGAGCAGTTCTTC.